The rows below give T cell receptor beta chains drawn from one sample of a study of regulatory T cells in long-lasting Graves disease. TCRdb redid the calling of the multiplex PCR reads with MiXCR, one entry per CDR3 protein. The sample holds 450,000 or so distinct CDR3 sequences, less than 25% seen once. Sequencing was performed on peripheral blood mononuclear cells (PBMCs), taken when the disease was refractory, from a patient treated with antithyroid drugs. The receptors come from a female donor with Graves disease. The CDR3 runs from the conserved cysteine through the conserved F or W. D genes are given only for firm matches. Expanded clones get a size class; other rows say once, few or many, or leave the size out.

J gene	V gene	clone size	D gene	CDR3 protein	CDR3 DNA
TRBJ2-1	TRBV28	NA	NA	CASSPKDWQFF	TGTGCCAGCAGTCCCAAGGATTGGCAGTTCTTC
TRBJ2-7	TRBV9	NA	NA	CASSVVGRASEQYF	TGTGCCAGCAGCGTAGTGGGTAGGGCGAGCGAGCAGTACTTC
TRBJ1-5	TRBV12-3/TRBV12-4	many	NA	CASSRTAQPQHF	TGTGCCAGCAGTCGGACAGCTCAGCCCCAGCATTTT
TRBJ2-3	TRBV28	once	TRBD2	CASSFAGTIIPDTQYF	TGTGCCAGCAGTTTTGCCGGGACTATCATCCCAGATACGCAGTATTTT
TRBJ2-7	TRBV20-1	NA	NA	CSARKDLNCEQYF	TGCAGTGCTCGAAAGGACTTGAACTGCGAGCAGTACTTC
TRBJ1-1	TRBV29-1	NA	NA	CSVDPGSGEAFF	TGCAGCGTTGACCCGGGTTCGGGTGAAGCTTTCTTT
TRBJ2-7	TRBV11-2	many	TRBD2	CASSLETSWRSYEQYF	TGTGCCAGCAGCTTAGAGACTAGCTGGAGGTCCTACGAGCAGTACTTC
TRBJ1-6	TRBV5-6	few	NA	CASSPKGSRSPLHF	TGTGCCAGCAGCCCCAAAGGGTCAAGGTCACCCCTCCACTTT
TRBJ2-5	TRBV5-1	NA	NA	CASSGPQDQETQYF	TGCGCCAGCAGCGGCCCCCAGGACCAAGAGACCCAGTACTTC
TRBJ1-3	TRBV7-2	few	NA	CASSPGWGSSGNTIYF	TGTGCCAGCAGCCCGGGGTGGGGCAGCTCTGGAAACACCATATATTTT
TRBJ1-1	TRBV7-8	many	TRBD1	CASSLTGETEAFF	TGTGCCAGCAGCCTTACAGGGGAAACTGAAGCTTTCTTT
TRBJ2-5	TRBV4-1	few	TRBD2	CASRHTSGSSETQYF	TGCGCCAGCCGCCATACTAGCGGGAGTAGCGAGACCCAGTACTTC
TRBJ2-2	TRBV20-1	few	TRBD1	CSARGGQTNTGELFF	TGCAGTGCTAGAGGGGGACAGACGAACACCGGGGAGCTGTTTTTT
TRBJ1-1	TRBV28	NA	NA	CASSFVQASYEQYFGPEAFF	NA
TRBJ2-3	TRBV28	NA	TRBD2	CASRPRLAGKEYTQYF	TGTGCCAGCAGACCCAGACTAGCGGGAAAAGAATATACGCAGTATTTT
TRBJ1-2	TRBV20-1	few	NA	CSPSLRANYGYTF	TGCAGTCCCTCCCTTAGGGCTAACTATGGCTACACCTTC
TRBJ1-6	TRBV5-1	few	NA	CASSLQLGSGSPLHF	TGCGCCAGCAGCTTGCAATTGGGATCTGGTTCACCCCTCCACTTT
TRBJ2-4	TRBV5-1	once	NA	CASSLVAGMRQNIQYF	TGCGCCAGCAGCTTGGTGGCAGGGATGAGGCAAAACATTCAGTACTTC
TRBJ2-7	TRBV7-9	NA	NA	CASSGVGTGISYEQYF	TGTGCCAGCAGCGGGGTAGGAACAGGGATTTCCTACGAGCAGTACTTC
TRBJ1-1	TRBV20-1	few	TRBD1	CSANDRGRTEAFF	TGCAGTGCTAATGACAGGGGGAGGACTGAAGCTTTCTTT
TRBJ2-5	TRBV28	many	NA	CASSSLQGRTQYF	TGTGCCAGCAGTTCCCTACAGGGAAGGACCCAGTACTTC
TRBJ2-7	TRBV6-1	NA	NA	CANTHGTYEQYF	TGTGCCAATACCCACGGCACCTACGAGCAGTACTTC
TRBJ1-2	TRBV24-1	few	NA	CATSAAGADGYTF	TGTGCCACCAGTGCGGCAGGGGCGGATGGCTACACCTTC
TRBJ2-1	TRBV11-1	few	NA	CASSLVGPLNEQFF	TGTGCCAGCAGCTTAGTGGGGCCCCTCAATGAGCAGTTCTTC
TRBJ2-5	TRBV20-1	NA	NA	CSISGAQETQYF	TGCAGTATCTCAGGGGCCCAAGAGACCCAGTACTTC
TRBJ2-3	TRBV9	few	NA	CASSVVDSGTDTQYF	TGTGCCAGCAGCGTAGTTGATAGCGGCACAGATACGCAGTATTTT
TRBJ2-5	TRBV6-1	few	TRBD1	CASSQGTVLSGTQYF	TGTGCCAGCAGTCAGGGGACAGTCCTCTCTGGGACCCAGTACTTC
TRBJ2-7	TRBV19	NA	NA	CASSFRRSYEQYF	TGTGCCAGTAGTTTCCGACGGTCCTACGAGCAGTACTTC
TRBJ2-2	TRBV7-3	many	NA	CASEAVNTGELFF	TGTGCCTCTGAAGCGGTGAACACCGGGGAGCTGTTTTTT
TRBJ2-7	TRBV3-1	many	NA	CASSDPRPRRASYEQYF	TGTGCCAGCAGTGATCCACGGCCGAGGCGGGCCTCCTACGAGCAGTACTTC
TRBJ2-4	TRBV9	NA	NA	CASSVDVALVNIQYF	TGTGCCAGCAGCGTAGATGTAGCGCTCGTTAACATTCAGTACTTC
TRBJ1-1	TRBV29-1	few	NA	CSVARGGVNTEAFF	TGCAGCGTTGCCCGAGGGGGGGTGAACACTGAAGCTTTCTTT
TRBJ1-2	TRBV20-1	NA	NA	CSARPRMFYGYTF	TGCAGTGCGAGACCGCGGATGTTCTATGGCTACACCTTC
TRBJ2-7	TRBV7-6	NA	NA	CASSPNGEGVNEQYF	TGTGCCAGCAGCCCAAACGGGGAAGGGGTGAACGAGCAGTACTTC
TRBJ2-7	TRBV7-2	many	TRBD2	CASSYRGEGVPYEQYF	TGTGCCAGCAGCTATCGGGGGGAAGGGGTCCCCTACGAGCAGTACTTC
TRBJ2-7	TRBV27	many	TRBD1	CASSLSQGAHEQYF	TGTGCCAGCAGTTTATCGCAGGGGGCCCACGAGCAGTACTTC
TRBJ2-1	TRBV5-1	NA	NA	CASSSRLGYNEQFF	TGCGCCAGCAGCTCCCGGCTCGGTTACAATGAGCAGTTCTTC
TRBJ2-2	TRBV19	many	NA	CASSVSGAGELFF	TGTGCCAGTAGTGTATCAGGCGCCGGGGAGCTGTTTTTT